The table lists the clone carrying this TCR beta chain with a count of one. The table came from immunoSEQ multiplex PCR; TCRdb's copy has only in-frame clones and leaves some out. The sample lists around 250,000 clones, approximately 88% occurring once. The sample originates from a study of blood T cell repertoires in COVID-19. Trimming took 7 bases from V and 1 from J, leaving 11 bases between them. The CDR3 covers 13 residues. The V gene's germline CDR1 is LNHDA and CDR2 SQIVND (reference sequence). The rearrangement links TRBV19 to TRBJ2-7; TRBD1 might be the D (5 bases). Source material: peripheral blood. The source is a human donor in a cohort sampled during active COVID-19. CDR3 protein: CASKLRDSYEQYF. The CDR3 DNA reads as TGTGCCAGTAAGCTCAGGGATTCCTACGAGCAGTACTTC.